This is a list of T cell receptor beta chains from one sample in a study of T cells after yellow fever vaccination. TCRdb analysed the 5' RACE reads with MiXCR anew, one entry per CDR3 protein. Here the sample spans 600,000 to 750,000 distinct CDR3 sequences, over 9% being singletons. Material: PBMCs, obtained on the day of the yellow fever booster vaccination. Source of these receptors: a man aged 25-45 years who received the YFV17D yellow fever vaccine. Each CDR3 is given with its conserved first and last residue. A D gene is named only where the DNA matches it firmly. Some rows have no size entry. The others give once, few or many, or a class for an expanded clone.

j_call d_call v_call clone_size cdr3_nt cdr3_aa
TRBJ2-1 TRBD2 TRBV29-1 . TGCAGCGTTGAAGTTTCTAGCGGGGATGAGCAGTTCTTC CSVEVSSGDEQFF
TRBJ2-7 TRBD1 TRBV11-2 . TGTGCCAGCAGGTGGGACAGGGTCGACGAGCAGTACTTC CASRWDRVDEQYF
TRBJ1-1 . TRBV9 few TGTGCCAGCAGCGTAGACGCGGCCAGCGAAGCTTTCTTT CASSVDAASEAFF
TRBJ2-1 TRBD2 TRBV10-3 . TGTGCCATCAGTGCCGGGACTAGCGGTTACAATGAGCAGTTCTTC CAISAGTSGYNEQFF
TRBJ1-1 . TRBV5-6 few TGTGCCAGCAGCTTGGGGTTGCGGAACACTGAAGCTTTCTTT CASSLGLRNTEAFF
TRBJ2-3 TRBD2 TRBV12-3/TRBV12-4 many TGTGCCAGCAGAACCGGGACTAGCGGCACAGATACGCAGTATTTT CASRTGTSGTDTQYF
TRBJ2-1 TRBD2 TRBV15 . TGTGCCACCAGCCAAGCGGGAGGGCGTGAGCAGTTCTTC CATSQAGGREQFF
TRBJ1-4 . TRBV20-1 . TGCAGTGCTAGAGCTCCTTTGGAGTCGCTGGGAGCTGAAAAACTGTTTTTT CSARAPLESLGAEKLFF
TRBJ2-1 . TRBV5-1 few TGCGCCAGCAGCGCGCAGGTTTACAATGAGCAGTTCTTC CASSAQVYNEQFF
TRBJ2-2 TRBD1 TRBV4-2 . TGTGCCAGCAGCCATGCCCCCGGGACAGGGGGAGGAAGCGGGGAGCTGTTTTTT CASSHAPGTGGGSGELFF
TRBJ1-1 TRBD1 TRBV6-5 . TGTGCCAGCAGTTTTACAGGGGGAAAGAACACTGAAGCTTTCTTT CASSFTGGKNTEAFF
TRBJ2-1 TRBD2 TRBV7-9 . TGTGCCAGCAGCTTATGGGCGGGAGTGACCTACAATGAGCAGTTCTTC CASSLWAGVTYNEQFF
TRBJ2-1 . TRBV19 few TGTGCCAGTAGTATGCTGGGGGTCTACAATGAGCAGTTCTTC CASSMLGVYNEQFF
TRBJ1-5 . TRBV4-3 many TGCGCCAGCAGCCAAGATATTGCGGCCCATCAGCCCCAGCATTTT CASSQDIAAHQPQHF
TRBJ2-5 . TRBV14 . TGTGCCAGCAGCCAACTAGGATCCACGGGGATAGAGACCCAGTACTTC CASSQLGSTGIETQYF
TRBJ2-4 . TRBV20-1 . TGCAGTGCTACCGGCAGGGGTGGAGAAAACATTCAGTACTTC CSATGRGGENIQYF
TRBJ2-1 . TRBV20-1 . TGCAGTGCTAGAGTCAGGGTGTCTAGCAGTTACAATGAGCAGTTCTTC CSARVRVSSSYNEQFF
TRBJ2-2 TRBD1 TRBV9 . TGTGCCAGCAGTCGTCTACCGGGACAGGGGGGGACGAACACCGGGGAGCTGTTTTTT CASSRLPGQGGTNTGELFF
TRBJ2-5 . TRBV6-5 few TGTGCCAGCAGTTACTCCTTGGGGGCCGCAGAAGAGACCCAGTACTTC CASSYSLGAAEETQYF
TRBJ1-5 . TRBV20-1 few TGCAGTGCGCGTAATCAGGGGCGCAATCAGCCCCAGCATTTT CSARNQGRNQPQHF
TRBJ2-7 . TRBV29-1 few TGCAGCGTTGAGGATGGCTCCTACGAGCAGTACTTC CSVEDGSYEQYF
TRBJ2-7 TRBD2 TRBV10-3 . TGTGCCATCAGTTCCCGCGTTGGGACTAGCGCAGCCTACGAGCAGTACTTC CAISSRVGTSAAYEQYF
TRBJ1-1 . TRBV20-1 few TGCAGTGCTAGCTCGGATCCGAATGAAGCTTTCTTT CSASSDPNEAFF
TRBJ2-2 TRBD1 TRBV20-1 few TGCAGTGCGGTGGGACAGGGGGCTGACGGGGAGCTGTTTTTT CSAVGQGADGELFF